The 15 T cell receptor beta chains given below trace back to one sample, sequenced in a study of cytomegalovirus exposure and HLA in healthy donors. Both 60 Vbeta primers and 13 Jbeta primers went into the PCR. This table comes from immunoSEQ multiplex PCR, and its TCRdb copy is limited to in-frame clones, with some not included. The listing records about 60,000 clones. The sample taken for sequencing was PBMCs. Every receptor here comes from a woman aged 18-29 years in good health and CMV-seronegative.

The rearrangement links TRBV6-5 to TRBJ1-2; TRBD1 aligns across 7 bases. V trimming: 4 bases; J trimming: 8 bases; junction bases outside the gene matches: 13. Germline CDR1 MNHEY, CDR2 SVGAGI. The CDR3 totals 15 residues. CDR3 in DNA: TGTGCCAGCAGTTCCTGGGCCACAGGGGCTGAAGGCTACACCTTC. It yields the protein CASSSWATGAEGYTF.

V gene TRBV29-1 combines with J gene TRBJ2-2; TRBD1 matches at 7 bases. Germline V lookup: CDR1 SQVTM, CDR2 ANQGSEA. V shed 7 bases, J shed 6 bases, and the junction held 8 bases outside the gene matches. The CDR3 has 13 residues. CDR3 loop: CSAGQVVAGELFF. CDR3 sequence (DNA): TGCAGCGCCGGACAGGTTGTCGCCGGGGAGCTGTTTTTT.

The chain carries TRBV18 and TRBJ2-5; 7 bases are shared with TRBD2. CDR1 is KGHSH and CDR2 is LQKENI in the germline V gene. Unmatched junction bases numbered 3, after V lost 1 base and J lost 4 bases. CDR3 length equals 14 residues. The CDR3 reads CASSPQTGGETQYF. The CDR3 DNA sequence: TGTGCCAGCTCACCACAGACGGGAGGAGAGACCCAGTACTTC.

This chain uses TRBV5-8 with TRBJ2-1, with 10 bases identical to TRBD1. The CDR3 loop spans 15 amino acids. Germline V CDR1 and CDR2: SGHTS, YDEGEE. The ends lost 4 bases at V and 5 bases at J; junction bases unmatched: 6. This CDR3 is CASSRRTGGDNEQFF. The DNA for the CDR3 is TGTGCCAGCAGCCGCAGGACAGGGGGTGACAATGAGCAGTTCTTC.

The rearrangement uses TRBV6-1 and TRBJ1-2; D remains ambiguous. Germline lookup yields CDR1 MNHNS and CDR2 SASEGT. The length of the CDR3 is 15 residues. Trimming cost V 8 bases and J 0 bases, with 16 bases left between them. For the CDR3, the DNA is TGTGCCAGCTCCTTAGAGCTGCTTACTAACTATGGCTACACCTTC. Protein: CASSLELLTNYGYTF.

The V gene is TRBV6-5, the J gene TRBJ1-1; D gene ambiguous. The CDR3 extends over 16 amino acids. The V and J ends lost 0 bases and 2 bases respectively, with 13 bases between them. Germline values: CDR1 MNHEY, CDR2 SVGAGI. The CDR3 loop reads CASSYSFVEPNTEAFF. Written as DNA, the CDR3 is TGTGCCAGCAGTTACTCATTTGTAGAACCTAACACTGAAGCTTTCTTT.

The CDR3 DNA is TGCGCCAGCAGCTTGGGCGGGGGGGCCGAGCAGTACTTC. This translates into CASSLGGGAEQYF. The chain carries TRBV5-1 and TRBJ2-7; 9 nucleotides align to TRBD2. After removal of 0 bases from V and 6 bases from J, the junction contained 1 base not matched to a gene. Germline values: CDR1 SGHRS, CDR2 YFSETQ. This CDR3 has 13 amino acids.

To note about this clone: At one end the junction does not follow the germline gene, possibly because of a read error. The V and J genes are TRBV6-4 and TRBJ2-3; 8 bases align to TRBD2. The V gene's germline CDR1 is MRHNA and CDR2 SNTAGT. This CDR3 region has 15 residues. The DNA for the CDR3 is TGTGCCAGCAGTTACTCGACTAGCGGCACAGATACGCAGTATTTT. Translated, it gives CASSYSTSGTDTQYF.

CDR3 nucleotides: TGCGCCAGCAGCCCCGACCCTCGACTAGCGGCGAACACCGGGGAGCTGTTTTTT. Protein sequence: CASSPDPRLAANTGELFF. This chain connects TRBV5-1 to TRBJ2-2, with 9 bases lining up with TRBD2. V gave up 4 bases and J gave up 0 bases; unmatched junction bases: 10. The germline V gene encodes CDR1 SGHRS and CDR2 YFSETQ. The CDR3 spans 18 residues.

This chain uses TRBV18 with TRBJ2-4, with D possibly matching TRBD1 (6 bases). The CDR3 has 16 residues. CDR1 and CDR2 (germline): KGHSH, LQKENI. The ends were cut back, 0 bases at V and 0 bases at J, with 9 bases in the middle. CDR3 coding DNA: TGTGCCAGCTCACCACCGGGACATCTAGCCAAAAACATTCAGTACTTC. It codes for CASSPPGHLAKNIQYF.

The chain uses TRBV11-2 and TRBJ1-3; D gene ambiguous. The germline V and J ends were trimmed by 3 bases and 0 bases, with 15 bases remaining between them. Germline CDR1 is SGHAT and CDR2 is FQNNGV. The CDR3 length is 17 residues. CDR3 region: CASSLIRVLYSGNTIYF. CDR3 in DNA: TGTGCCAGCAGCTTGATCCGGGTACTTTACTCTGGAAACACCATATATTTT.

This sequence joins TRBV6-1 and TRBJ2-2; weak D call: TRBD2 (5 bases). This CDR3 spans 15 amino acids. The germline V gene encodes CDR1 MNHNS and CDR2 SASEGT. Between the trimmed V and J ends, which lost 4 bases and 1 base, there was a span of 10 bases. CDR3 nucleotides: TGTGCCAGCAGTGTCGGGAAGGTGAACACCGGGGAGCTGTTTTTT. As protein: CASSVGKVNTGELFF.

V gene TRBV4-1 combines with J gene TRBJ2-2; maybe TRBD1 (6 bases). The CDR3 contains 16 residues. V lost 0 bases, J lost 4 bases, and 12 bases lay in between. CDR1 and CDR2 from the germline V gene are MGHRA and YSYEKL. CDR3 DNA: TGCGCCAGCAGCCAAGATTTGGACAGATTCACCGGGGAGCTGTTTTTT. It is translated as CASSQDLDRFTGELFF.

The rearrangement joins TRBV15 to TRBJ1-5; 8 nucleotides agree with TRBD1. Unmatched junction bases numbered 5, after V lost 0 bases and J lost 4 bases. This CDR3 spans 16 amino acids. Germline lookup yields CDR1 LNHNV and CDR2 YYDKDF (reference sequence). In DNA form, the CDR3 reads TGTGCCACCAGCAGAGAAATGAGACAGGGGAATCAGCCCCAGCATTTT. Its translation is CATSREMRQGNQPQHF.

The V gene is TRBV10-3, the J gene TRBJ1-2; weak D call: TRBD1 (5 bases). With 0 bases removed from V and 1 base from J, the gap between germline ends came to 9 bases. In germline, CDR1 is ENHRY, CDR2 SYGVKD. This CDR3 spans 15 amino acids. This chain's CDR3 is CAISESTVVNYGYTF. The CDR3 DNA is TGTGCCATCAGTGAGTCGACAGTCGTTAACTATGGCTACACCTTC.